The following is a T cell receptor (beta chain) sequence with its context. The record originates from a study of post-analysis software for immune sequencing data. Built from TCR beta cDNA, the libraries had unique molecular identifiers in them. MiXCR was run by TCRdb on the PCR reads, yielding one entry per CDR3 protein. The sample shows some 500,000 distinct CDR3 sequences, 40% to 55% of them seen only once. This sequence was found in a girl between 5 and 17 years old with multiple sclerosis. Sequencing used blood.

The CDR3 DNA is TGTGCCAGCAGTTACGACCTCCGGACTTCCTACGAGCAGTACTTC. It is translated as CASSYDLRTSYEQYF. The V gene is TRBV6-5, the J gene TRBJ2-4; a possible D gene is TRBD2 (5 bases). The J call is in doubt because the DNA end fits TRBJ2-7 better. The CDR3 has 15 residues. Germline V CDR1 and CDR2: MNHEY, SVGAGI.